This T cell receptor (beta chain) comes out of a study of shared clonotypes between healthy human individuals. Looking at the study overall: Each donor contributed plates that comprised three CD4 naive, three CD4 memory, two CD8 naive and one CD8 memory. Study outcomes and limitations: Generally, naive subsets came out with larger estimated richness than memory subsets.

The CDR3 length is 11 residues. Germline V gene sequence: CDR1 GTSNPN, CDR2 SVGIG (reference sequence). V lost 0 bases to trimming and J lost 8 bases, with 7 bases between them. Each cell subset's genomic DNA was divided evenly among several immunoSEQ plates. Produced via immunoSEQ multiplex PCR; TCRdb's table is partial and in-frame only. The repertoire holds about 590,000 clones, with roughly 95% as singletons. As regards this clone: The target antigen is unknown.

Naive CD8 populations comprised CD45RO-negative cells positively selected for CCR7, excluding terminally differentiated effector memory CD45RA+ cells. This chain links TRBV30 with TRBJ1-1; the D is unclear. The receptor was isolated from a woman aged 25 to 39 in good health. The sequencing input was naive CD8+ T cells sorted from blood. CDR3 in amino acids: CAWSVAGEAFF. For the CDR3, the DNA is TGTGCCTGGAGTGTGGCGGGGGAAGCTTTCTTT.